This T cell receptor beta chain was obtained from a study of blood T cell repertoires in COVID-19. In the study overall: Acute and convalescent COVID-19 specimens originated in the United States, Italy and Spain. T cells, B-cell-depleted T cells, or PBMCs provided the cDNA or gDNA that served as material.

The germline gives CDR1 MDHEN, CDR2 SYDVKM. The CDR3 runs to 16 residues. Losses at the gene ends were 3 bases for V and 0 bases for J; bases not matched to a gene: 8. The table came from immunoSEQ multiplex PCR; TCRdb's copy has only in-frame clones and leaves some out. The sample yields roughly 150,000 clones, roughly 86% seen once. Seattle patients were enrolled during active infection and followed longitudinally. The sequence was collected from a woman of 80 years or more with COVID-19, enrolled during active disease. The rearrangement uses TRBV28 and TRBJ2-7, with TRBD1 identical over 7 bases. Sequenced input: peripheral blood. The DNA for the CDR3 is TGTGCCAGCAGTTTTACGGGACAGCTGAGCTCCTACGAGCAGTACTTC. This translates into CASSFTGQLSSYEQYF.